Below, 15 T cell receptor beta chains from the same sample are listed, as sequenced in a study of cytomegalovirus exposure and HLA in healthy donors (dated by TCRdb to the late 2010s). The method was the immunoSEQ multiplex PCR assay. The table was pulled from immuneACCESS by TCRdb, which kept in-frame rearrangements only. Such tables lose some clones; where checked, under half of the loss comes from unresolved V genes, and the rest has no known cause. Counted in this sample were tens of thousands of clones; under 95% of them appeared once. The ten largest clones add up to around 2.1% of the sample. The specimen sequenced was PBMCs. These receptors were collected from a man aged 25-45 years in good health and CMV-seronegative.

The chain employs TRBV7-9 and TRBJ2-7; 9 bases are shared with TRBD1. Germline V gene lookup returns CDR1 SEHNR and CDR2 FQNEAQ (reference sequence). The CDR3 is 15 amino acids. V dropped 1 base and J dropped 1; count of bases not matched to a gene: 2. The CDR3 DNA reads TGTGCCAGCAGCTTAGAACAGGGGGCATCCTACGAGCAGTACTTC. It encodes CASSLEQGASYEQYF.

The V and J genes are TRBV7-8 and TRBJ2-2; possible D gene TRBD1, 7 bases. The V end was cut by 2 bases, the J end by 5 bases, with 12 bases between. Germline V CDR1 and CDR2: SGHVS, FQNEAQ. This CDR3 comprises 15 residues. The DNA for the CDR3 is TGTGCCAGCAGCTTACAGGGGGAGGAGACCGGGGAGCTGTTTTTT. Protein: CASSLQGEETGELFF.

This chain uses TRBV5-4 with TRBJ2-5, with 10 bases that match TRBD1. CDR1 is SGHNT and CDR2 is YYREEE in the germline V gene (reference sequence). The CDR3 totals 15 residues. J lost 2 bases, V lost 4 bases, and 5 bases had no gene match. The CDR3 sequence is CASSLGQGGQETQYF. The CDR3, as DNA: TGTGCCAGCAGCCTCGGACAGGGGGGGCAAGAGACCCAGTACTTC.

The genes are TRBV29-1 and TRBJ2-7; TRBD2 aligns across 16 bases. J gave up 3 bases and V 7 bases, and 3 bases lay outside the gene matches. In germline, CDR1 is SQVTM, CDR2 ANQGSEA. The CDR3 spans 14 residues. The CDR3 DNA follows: TGCAGCGCGGGGACTAGCGGGAGGGACTACGAGCAGTACTTC. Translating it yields CSAGTSGRDYEQYF.

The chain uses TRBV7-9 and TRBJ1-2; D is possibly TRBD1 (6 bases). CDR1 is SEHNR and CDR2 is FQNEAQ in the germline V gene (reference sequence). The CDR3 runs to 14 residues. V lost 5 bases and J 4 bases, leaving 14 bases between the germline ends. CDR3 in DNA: TGTGCCAGCAGCCGGGAATCGGACAGCTATGGCTACACCTTC. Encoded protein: CASSRESDSYGYTF. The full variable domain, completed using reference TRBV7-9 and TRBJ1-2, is DTGVSQNPRHKITKRGQNVTFRCDPISEHNRLYWYRQTLGQGPEFLTYFQNEAQLEKSRLLSDRFSAERPKGSFSTLEIQRTEQGDSAMYLCASSRESDSYGYTFGSGTRLTVV.

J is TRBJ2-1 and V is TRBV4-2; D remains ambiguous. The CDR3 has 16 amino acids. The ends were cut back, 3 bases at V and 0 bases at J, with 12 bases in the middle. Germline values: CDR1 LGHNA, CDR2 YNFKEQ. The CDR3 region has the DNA TGTGCCAGCAGCCACGAAAGCCTGAGCTCCTACAATGAGCAGTTCTTC. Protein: CASSHESLSSYNEQFF.

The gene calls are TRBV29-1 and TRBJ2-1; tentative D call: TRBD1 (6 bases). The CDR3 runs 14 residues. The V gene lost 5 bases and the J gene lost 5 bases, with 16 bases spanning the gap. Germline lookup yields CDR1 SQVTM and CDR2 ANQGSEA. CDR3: CSVTARDKNNEQFF. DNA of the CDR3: TGCAGCGTTACCGCCCGGGACAAAAACAATGAGCAGTTCTTC.

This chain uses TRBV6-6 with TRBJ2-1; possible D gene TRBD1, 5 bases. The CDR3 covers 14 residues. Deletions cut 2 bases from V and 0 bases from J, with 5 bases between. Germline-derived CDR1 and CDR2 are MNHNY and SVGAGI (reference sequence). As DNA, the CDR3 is TGTGCCAGCAGTTACACAGGCTCCTACAATGAGCAGTTCTTC. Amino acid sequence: CASSYTGSYNEQFF.

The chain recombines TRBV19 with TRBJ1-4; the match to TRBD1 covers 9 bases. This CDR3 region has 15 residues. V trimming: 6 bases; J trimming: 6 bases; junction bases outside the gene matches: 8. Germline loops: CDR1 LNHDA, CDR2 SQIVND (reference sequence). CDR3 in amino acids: CASSPGDRVYEKLFF. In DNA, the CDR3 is TGTGCCAGTAGCCCGGGGGACAGGGTATATGAAAAACTGTTTTTT.

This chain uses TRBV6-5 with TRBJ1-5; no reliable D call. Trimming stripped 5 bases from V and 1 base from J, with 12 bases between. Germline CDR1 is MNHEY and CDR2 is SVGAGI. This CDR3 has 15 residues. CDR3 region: CASSPSGRSNQPQHF. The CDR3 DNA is TGTGCCAGCAGTCCCTCGGGGAGGAGCAATCAGCCCCAGCATTTT.

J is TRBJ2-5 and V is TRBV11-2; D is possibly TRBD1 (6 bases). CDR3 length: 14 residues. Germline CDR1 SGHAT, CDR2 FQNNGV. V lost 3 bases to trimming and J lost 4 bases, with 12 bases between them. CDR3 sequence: CASSFGKGGETQYF. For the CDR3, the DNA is TGTGCCAGCAGCTTCGGTAAAGGGGGAGAGACCCAGTACTTC.

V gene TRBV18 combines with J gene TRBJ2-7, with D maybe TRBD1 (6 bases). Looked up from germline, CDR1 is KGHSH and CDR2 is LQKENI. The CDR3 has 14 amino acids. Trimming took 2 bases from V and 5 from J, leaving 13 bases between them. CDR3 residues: CASSPGTGINEQYF. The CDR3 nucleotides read TGTGCCAGCTCACCAGGTACAGGGATAAACGAGCAGTACTTC.

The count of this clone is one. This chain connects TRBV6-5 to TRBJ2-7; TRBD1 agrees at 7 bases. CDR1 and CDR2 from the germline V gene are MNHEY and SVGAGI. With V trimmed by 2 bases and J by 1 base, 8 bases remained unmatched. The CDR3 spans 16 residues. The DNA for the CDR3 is TGTGCCAGCAGTTACCCCTTGAAGACAGGGTCCTACGAGCAGTACTTC. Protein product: CASSYPLKTGSYEQYF.

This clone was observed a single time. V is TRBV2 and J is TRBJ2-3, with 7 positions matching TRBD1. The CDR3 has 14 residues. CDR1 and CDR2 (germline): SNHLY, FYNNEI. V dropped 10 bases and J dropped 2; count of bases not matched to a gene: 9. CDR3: CANPGQSLTDTQYF. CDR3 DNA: TGTGCCAACCCGGGACAGAGTCTCACAGATACGCAGTATTTT.

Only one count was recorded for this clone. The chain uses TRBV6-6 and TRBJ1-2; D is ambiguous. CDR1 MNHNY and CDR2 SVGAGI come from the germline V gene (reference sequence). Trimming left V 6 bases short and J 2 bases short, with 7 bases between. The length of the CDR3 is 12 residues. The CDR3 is CASRRENYGYTF. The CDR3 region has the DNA TGTGCCAGCAGAAGGGAGAACTATGGCTACACCTTC.